This TCR beta chain was recorded in a study of T cell changes during pregnancy in multiple sclerosis. Sequencing used immunoSEQ multiplex PCR; TCRdb keeps in-frame clones, though not all of them. Of tens of thousands of clones in the sample, more than 85% were seen once. This CDR3 spans 13 amino acids. Trimming cost V 3 bases and J 4 bases; bases outside gene matches: 1. Germline V gene data show CDR1 as MDHEN and CDR2 as SYDVKM. The sample was CD8+ T cells from peripheral blood mononuclear cells, taken in the third trimester of pregnancy. V usage is TRBV28 and J usage is TRBJ1-1; 8 nucleotides agree with TRBD1. The receptor's source is a female donor with multiple sclerosis, enrolled in a pregnancy study. This chain's CDR3 is CASSLTGVTEAFF. In DNA, the CDR3 is TGTGCCAGCAGTTTGACAGGGGTCACTGAAGCTTTCTTT.